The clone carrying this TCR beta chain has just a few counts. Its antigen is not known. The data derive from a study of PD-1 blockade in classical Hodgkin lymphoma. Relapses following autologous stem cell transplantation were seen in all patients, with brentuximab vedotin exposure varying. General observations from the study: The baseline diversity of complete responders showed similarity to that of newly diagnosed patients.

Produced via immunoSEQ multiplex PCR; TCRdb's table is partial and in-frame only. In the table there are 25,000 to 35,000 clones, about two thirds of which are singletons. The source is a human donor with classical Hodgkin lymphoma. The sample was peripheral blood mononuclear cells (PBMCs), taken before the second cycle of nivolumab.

The CDR3 DNA reads as TGTGCCAGCAGTGACGTAGGCTGGCCCCAGCATTTT. The encoded protein is CASSDVGWPQHF. The rearrangement links TRBV27 to TRBJ1-5; no definite D call. V shed 5 bases and J shed 9 bases, with 11 bases lying between them. CDR3 size: 12 residues. Germline loops: CDR1 MNHEY, CDR2 SMNVEV (reference sequence).